The clone carrying this T cell receptor (beta chain) was counted a single time. Vbeta (60) and Jbeta (13) primers were used in the PCR. Assay: immunoSEQ multiplex PCR; the TCRdb copy retains only in-frame clones and omits some. This table has approximately 200,000 clones, approximately 80% appearing once. This entry is derived from a study of cytomegalovirus exposure and HLA in healthy donors. Deletions cut 4 bases from V and 1 base from J, with 13 bases between. Germline lookup yields CDR1 SGHDT and CDR2 YYEEEE. The CDR3 totals 15 residues. V usage is TRBV5-6 and J usage is TRBJ2-3, with D possibly TRBD2 on 6 matching bases. The source of this sequence is a man in his forties in good health and CMV-seronegative. Sequences were obtained from PBMCs. The DNA for the CDR3 is TGTGCCAGCAGCCCCCCGGGGGTACGCACAGATACGCAGTATTTT. Translated, it gives CASSPPGVRTDTQYF.